Reported below is one TCR beta chain. The source of the sample is a study of T cell changes during pregnancy in multiple sclerosis. The method was immunoSEQ multiplex PCR; TCRdb's version includes in-frame clones alone and lacks a portion of them. Among under 50,000 clones listed, roughly 90% were seen once. The germline V gene encodes CDR1 KGHSH and CDR2 LQKENI. This CDR3 is 13 amino acids long. Trimming pared 2 bases from V and 6 bases from J, leaving 8 bases between. The J gene is TRBJ2-1, the V gene TRBV18; no definite D call. This sample comprised peripheral blood, obtained in the first trimester of pregnancy. This TCR was recovered from a female donor in good health, enrolled as a control in a pregnancy study. CDR3 region: CASSPGRSNEQFF. CDR3 nucleotide sequence: TGTGCCAGCTCACCAGGGCGATCCAATGAGCAGTTCTTC.